This TCR beta chain was sequenced for a study of blood T cell repertoires in COVID-19 (dated by TCRdb to about 2020). Describing the broader study: The collaborator samples originated in the United States, Italy and Spain and spanned the acute and convalescent phases of COVID-19. The material from the prospective study consisted of cDNA or gDNA derived from T cells, B-cell-depleted T cells, or PBMCs. Subjects who had been exposed to COVID-19, were actively infected with it, or had recovered from it provided the deeply sampled blood TCRbeta repertoires that made up the dataset. The repertoires were released in a freely available public database intended as a resource for research on the immune response to SARS-CoV-2. Samples were obtained from the ongoing ImmuneRACE study (first 160 participants) and from over 1,000 subjects provided by 6 global collaborators. Sample metadata almost always included a de-identified subject ID, COVID-19 status, age in years and sex. HLA class I and class II types, where available, came from metadata supplied by the sample provider rather than from assay-based typing. The study at large found these results: Clinical and demographic metadata were provided uncurated, with the amount varying by source and participant.

Participants in the prospective study were enrolled through a virtual design, were aged roughly 18 to 100 years, and lived in 20 to 30 United States geographic areas. Cohort assignment in the prospective study relied on participant-reported clinical history from a screening survey and a study questionnaire. A participant counted as exposed if, within 2 weeks of entering the study, that participant had been in contact with someone who had a PCR-confirmed or clinician-diagnosed COVID-19 case. In the prospective study, whole blood, serum and a nasopharyngeal or oropharyngeal swab were collected from each participant by mobile phlebotomists. Additional blood draws and questionnaires over an approximately 2-month period could optionally be provided by prospective study participants. Before DNA extraction, blood samples from the prospective study were shipped at room temperature or frozen. The immunoSEQ Assay, a bias-controlled multiplex PCR, was used to amplify TCRbeta CDR3 regions from genomic DNA. The paper's processing steps were these. The number of nucleated cells in each sample was estimated from the amplification of reference gene primers within the assay. To quantify the absolute abundance of each unique TCRbeta CDR3 rearrangement, sequence reads were collapsed and filtered. For each sample, productive Simpson clonality was calculated as the square root of Simpson's diversity index over productive rearrangements. TCRdb re-hosts the immuneACCESS table, in-frame sequences only. Its copies lack some clones; in the studies checked, an unresolved V gene accounts for under half of them, and the cause for the rest is not known. The DNA was the basis for D and trimming; V, J and clone size are from that table. A total of 250,000 or so clones appear in this sample, roughly 81% of them only once. The ten largest clones represent 5% to 8% of the sample.

With regard to this clone: The specificity of this receptor is unknown. No much larger clonotype is one base removed from it; base qualities were not supplied.

V and J are trimmed by 4 bases and 4 bases, and the gene matches miss 9 bases of the junction. Per the germline V gene, SGDLS is the CDR1 and YYNGEE is the CDR2. The CDR3 numbers 18 residues from cysteine through phenylalanine. Just CDR3 DNA is preserved here, 54 bases in frame from base 1. The sequenced sample was PBMCs or T cells enriched from blood (not recorded which). The chain joins TRBV9 to TRBJ2-6; a stretch of 12 junction bases matches TRBD1. This receptor was identified in a woman in her 50s who had been exposed to COVID-19. This receptor carries the CDR3 CASSHPGQGARGANVLTF. DNA sequence: TGTGCCAGCAGCCATCCGGGACAGGGGGCGCGAGGGGCCAACGTCCTGACTTTC.